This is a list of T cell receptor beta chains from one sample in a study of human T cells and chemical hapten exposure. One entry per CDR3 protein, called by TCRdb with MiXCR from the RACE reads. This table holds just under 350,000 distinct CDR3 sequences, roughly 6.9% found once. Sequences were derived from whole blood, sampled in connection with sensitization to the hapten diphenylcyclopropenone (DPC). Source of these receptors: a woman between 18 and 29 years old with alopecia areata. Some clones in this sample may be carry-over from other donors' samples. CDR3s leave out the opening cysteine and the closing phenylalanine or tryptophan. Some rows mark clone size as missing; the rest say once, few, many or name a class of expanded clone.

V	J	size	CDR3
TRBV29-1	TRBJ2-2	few	SVALAGGSNTGELF
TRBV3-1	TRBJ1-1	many	ASSQGHLNTEAF
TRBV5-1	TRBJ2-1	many	ASSPLPGTGGLNEQF
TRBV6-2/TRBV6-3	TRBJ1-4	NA	ASSYRDGVSGEKLF
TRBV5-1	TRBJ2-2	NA	ASRLRTGELF
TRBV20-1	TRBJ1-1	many	SAVGQVSTEAF
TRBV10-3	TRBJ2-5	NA	AISESPDQETQY
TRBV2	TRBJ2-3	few	ASRGGAGGTDTQY
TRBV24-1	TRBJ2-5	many	ATSTAGQKFQETQY
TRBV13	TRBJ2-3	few	ASSLRRDSTDTQY
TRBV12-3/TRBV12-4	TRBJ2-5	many	ASSLGGGAGETQY
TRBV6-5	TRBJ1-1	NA	ASSSSEANTEAF
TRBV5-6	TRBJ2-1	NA	ASSLKITDEQF
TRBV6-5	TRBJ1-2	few	ASSSTGANYGYT
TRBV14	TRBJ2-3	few	ASSQALLALGTDTQY
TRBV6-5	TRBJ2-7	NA	ASSRGQSEQY
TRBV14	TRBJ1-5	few	ASSQERGRGSNQPQH
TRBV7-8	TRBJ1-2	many	ASSSAVDYGYT
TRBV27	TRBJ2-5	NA	ASSRIRDRKGQETQY
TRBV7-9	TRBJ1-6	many	ASSLSGGSPLH
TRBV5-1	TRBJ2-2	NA	ASSHSGTSNTGELF
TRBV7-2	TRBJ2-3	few	ASSSRLAGGPTQY
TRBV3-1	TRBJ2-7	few	ASSQGWTGGEYEQY
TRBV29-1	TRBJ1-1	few	SAWDRVRNTEAF
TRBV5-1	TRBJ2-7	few	ASSLVVGGGEQY
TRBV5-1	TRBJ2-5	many	ASSLESAGSSTQY
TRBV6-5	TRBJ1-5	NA	ASSYSFMGSNQPQH
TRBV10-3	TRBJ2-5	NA	AISESDRLQGETQY
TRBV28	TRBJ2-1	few	ASSLGGQFSSYNEQF
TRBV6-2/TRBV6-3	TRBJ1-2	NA	ATLRGKSNYGYT
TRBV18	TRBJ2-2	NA	ASSPPSRNAGELF
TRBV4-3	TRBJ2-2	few	ASSQDWSGGSTGELF